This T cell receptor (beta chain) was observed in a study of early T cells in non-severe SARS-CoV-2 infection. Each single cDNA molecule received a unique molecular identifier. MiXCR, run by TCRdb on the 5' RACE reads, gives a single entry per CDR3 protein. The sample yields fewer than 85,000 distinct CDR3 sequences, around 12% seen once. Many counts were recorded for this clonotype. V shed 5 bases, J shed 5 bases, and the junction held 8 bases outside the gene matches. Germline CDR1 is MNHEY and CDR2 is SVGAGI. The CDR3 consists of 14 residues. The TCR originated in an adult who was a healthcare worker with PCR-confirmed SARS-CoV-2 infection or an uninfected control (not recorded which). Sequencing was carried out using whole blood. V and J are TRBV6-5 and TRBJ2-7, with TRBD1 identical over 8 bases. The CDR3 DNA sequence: TGTGCCAGCAGTCGACAGGGGATAGGCGACGAGCAGTACTTC. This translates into CASSRQGIGDEQYF.